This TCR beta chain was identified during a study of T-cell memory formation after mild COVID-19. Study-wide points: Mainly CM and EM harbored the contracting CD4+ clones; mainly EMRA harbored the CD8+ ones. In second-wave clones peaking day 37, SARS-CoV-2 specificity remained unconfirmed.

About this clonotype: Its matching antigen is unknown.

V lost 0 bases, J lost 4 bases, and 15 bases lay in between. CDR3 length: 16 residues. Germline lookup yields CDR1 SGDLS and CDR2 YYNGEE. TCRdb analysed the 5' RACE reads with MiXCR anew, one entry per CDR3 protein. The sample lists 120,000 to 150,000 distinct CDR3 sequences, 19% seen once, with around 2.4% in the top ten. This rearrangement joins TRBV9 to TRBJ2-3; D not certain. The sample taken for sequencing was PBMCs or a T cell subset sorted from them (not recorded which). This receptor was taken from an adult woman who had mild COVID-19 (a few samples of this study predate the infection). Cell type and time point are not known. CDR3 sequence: CASSVGRSREADTQYF. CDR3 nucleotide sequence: TGTGCCAGCAGCGTAGGGCGGTCGCGTGAGGCAGATACGCAGTATTTT.